These T cell receptor beta chains were read from a single sample in a study of PD-1 blockade in classical Hodgkin lymphoma. TCRdb keeps only in-frame clones here, not all; method: immunoSEQ multiplex PCR. This sample has 25,000 to 35,000 clones, with roughly 70% found just once. Sequenced material: peripheral blood mononuclear cells (PBMCs), taken before the second cycle of nivolumab. The receptors stem from a human donor with classical Hodgkin lymphoma. Each CDR3 is given with its conserved first and last residue.

>TRBJ1-2|TRBV4-1
CASSQGVPEF
>TRBJ2-5|TRBV28
CASSLDVKETQYF
>NA|TRBV11-2
CASSGWTSGGDPYEQYF
>TRBJ1-2|TRBV5-6
CASSPDRVPTYGYTF
>TRBJ2-3|TRBV7-3
CASSQVGGTDTQYF
>TRBJ1-1|TRBV15
CATSRVTGSEAFF
>TRBJ2-7|TRBV2
CASRPRTEYEQYF
>TRBJ1-4|TRBV19
CASSILKQEKLFF
>TRBJ2-2|TRBV19
CASRQFTGELFF
>TRBJ2-1|TRBV14
CASSGFGGVYNEQFF
>TRBJ2-7|TRBV7-6
CASSAEGGFHEQYF
>NA|TRBV7-8
CASSLGTAPQQLTYEQYF
>TRBJ1-2|TRBV25-1
CASNAGTGNYGYTF